This passage covers 16 T cell receptor beta chains from one sample sequenced in a study of blood T cell repertoires in COVID-19 (dated by TCRdb to between 2020 and 2021). Library creation used the immunoSEQ multiplex PCR assay. What TCRdb holds here is the immuneACCESS table cut down to in-frame rearrangements. Part of the clones is not present; checked against another copy, under half of the missing clones reflect an unresolved V gene, and the others are unexplained. The sample has around 200,000 clones on record, approximately 84% of them singletons. Of the sample, about 4.5% is held by the ten largest clones. The material sequenced was peripheral blood. Every receptor here comes from a middle-aged man with active or convalescent COVID-19.

The V gene is TRBV6-1, the J gene TRBJ1-4; maybe TRBD1 (6 bases). V was shortened by 3 bases and J by 1 base, with 9 bases between the two germline ends. Germline V gene data show CDR1 as MNHNS and CDR2 as SASEGT. CDR3 length: 15 amino acids. This CDR3 reads CASSELRGTNEKLFF. In nucleotides, the CDR3 is TGTGCCAGCAGTGAGCTCAGGGGAACTAATGAAAAACTGTTTTTT.

This clone was seen a handful of times. The genes are TRBV7-9 and TRBJ2-1; 8 bases are shared with TRBD2. Germline V lookup: CDR1 SEHNR, CDR2 FQNEAQ (reference sequence). The CDR3 runs 18 residues. V lost 2 bases, J lost 5 bases, and 14 bases stayed unmatched. As DNA, the CDR3 is TGTGCCAGCAGCTTAATTACGGGGGGGCCCGGGGGCCACAATGAGCAGTTCTTC. This encodes CASSLITGGPGGHNEQFF.

As DNA, the CDR3 is TGTGCCAGCAGTACGCGCCCAACCGGGACAGGGAATAGTCGAGCTAATGAAAAACTGTTTTTT. This translates into CASSTRPTGTGNSRANEKLFF. V is TRBV27 and J is TRBJ1-4; 9 positions agree with TRBD1. The ends lost 5 bases at V and 3 bases at J; junction bases unmatched: 22. Germline V CDR1 and CDR2: MNHEY, SMNVEV (reference sequence). This CDR3 is 21 amino acids long. Filled out from reference TRBV27 and TRBJ1-4, the complete variable domain reads EAQVTQNPRYLITVTGKKLTVTCSQNMNHEYMSWYRQDPGLGLRQIYYSMNVEVTDKGDVPEGYKVSRKEKRNFPLILESPSPNQTSLYFCASSTRPTGTGNSRANEKLFFGSGTQLSVL.

This chain joins TRBV18 and TRBJ1-2, with 7 nucleotides matching TRBD1. CDR3 length: 17 residues. The germline V gene has CDR1 KGHSH and CDR2 LQKENI. The V segment lost 6 bases and the J segment 3 bases; nucleotides outside the gene matches: 16. CDR3 region: CASSPRQGDNVYYGYTF. CDR3 nucleotide sequence: TGTGCCAGCTCCCCTAGACAGGGTGACAACGTTTACTATGGCTACACCTTC. Looking up the rest from reference TRBV18 and TRBJ1-2 gives the full variable domain: NAGVMQNPRHLVRRRGQEARLRCSPMKGHSHVYWYRQLPEEGLKFMVYLQKENIIDESGMPKERFSAEFPKEGPSILRIQQVVRGDSAAYFCASSPRQGDNVYYGYTFGSGTRLTVV.

This chain connects TRBV19 to TRBJ2-3; 14 bases match TRBD2. Germline V gives CDR1 LNHDA, CDR2 SQIVND (reference sequence). The trim removed 5 bases at V and 9 bases at J, leaving 4 bases unmatched. This CDR3 is 14 amino acids long. DNA for the CDR3: TGTGCCAGTAGTTTGGGACTAGCGGGGGCAACGCAGTATTTT. This sequence encodes CASSLGLAGATQYF.

This chain uses TRBV5-8 with TRBJ2-1; 13 nucleotides agree with TRBD2. V lost 2 bases and J lost 7; bases outside the gene matches: 6. This CDR3 has 16 residues. CDR1 and CDR2 (germline): SGHTS, YDEGEE. This chain's CDR3 is CASSLTTSGGANEQFF. In nucleotides, the CDR3 is TGTGCCAGCAGCTTAACTACTAGCGGGGGGGCGAATGAGCAGTTCTTC.

This clone was detected only a few times. V and J are TRBV19 and TRBJ2-3; 9 bases agree with TRBD2. With 8 bases clipped from V and 10 bases from J, the junction kept 13 bases outside the gene matches. CDR3 length: 14 amino acids. Germline V lookup: CDR1 LNHDA, CDR2 SQIVND (reference sequence). The CDR3 protein is CASGVAGGPESQYF. The CDR3 DNA sequence: TGTGCCAGTGGTGTGGCGGGGGGGCCCGAGTCGCAGTATTTT.

The chain recombines TRBV7-6 with TRBJ2-7; D is possibly TRBD1 (5 bases). This CDR3 spans 12 amino acids. The V end was cut by 5 bases, the J end by 3 bases, with 8 bases between. The germline CDR1 and CDR2 sequences are SGHVS and FNYEAQ. The CDR3 nucleotides read TGTGCCAGCAGCCGAACAGGCTACGAGCAGTACTTC. Translation: CASSRTGYEQYF.

Only one count was recorded for this clone. The chain links TRBV6-1 to TRBJ2-2; D may be TRBD1 (5 bases). Trimming stripped 2 bases from V and 7 bases from J, with 8 bases between. CDR1 and CDR2 (germline): MNHNS, SASEGT. The CDR3 spans 13 residues. This CDR3 is CASSERGIGELFF. CDR3 DNA sequence: TGTGCCAGCAGTGAAAGGGGAATCGGGGAGCTGTTTTTT.

This clone has a single count. The chain has TRBV6-5 and TRBJ2-3; tentatively, D is TRBD1 (6 bases). This CDR3 is built from 14 residues. Trimming cost V 6 bases and J 6 bases, with 16 bases left between them. The germline CDR1 and CDR2 sequences are MNHEY and SVGAGI. The CDR3 spells CASSRTVLRDTQYF. The CDR3 DNA reads TGTGCCAGCAGCAGGACAGTGTTAAGGGATACGCAGTATTTT.

The rearrangement uses TRBV12-3 or TRBV12-4 and TRBJ2-1; 7 bases line up with TRBD1. The V segment lost 5 bases and the J segment 7 bases; nucleotides outside the gene matches: 5. The CDR3 consists of 13 residues. CDR3 sequence: CASSPQQGNEQFF. The CDR3 nucleotides read TGTGCCAGCAGTCCCCAACAGGGGAATGAGCAGTTCTTC.

The chain links TRBV10-1 to TRBJ2-3; 16 bases align to TRBD2. Unmatched junction bases numbered 4, after V lost 0 bases and J lost 4 bases. Germline-derived CDR1 and CDR2 are WNHNN and SYGVQD (reference sequence). The CDR3 has 18 amino acids. In DNA, the CDR3 is TGCGCCAGCAGTGAGTCGGGACTAGCGGGGGGGCATCCAGATACGCAGTATTTT. As protein: CASSESGLAGGHPDTQYF.

This sequence joins TRBV11-2 and TRBJ2-7; weak D call: TRBD1 (5 bases). Trimming stripped 5 bases from V and 5 bases from J, with 16 bases between. The CDR3 consists of 14 residues. Germline V CDR1 and CDR2: SGHAT, FQNNGV. For the CDR3, the DNA is TGTGCCAGCAGCCTGCTTCAGGGTCGCCACGAGCAGTACTTC. Translated: CASSLLQGRHEQYF.

V usage is TRBV28 and J usage is TRBJ1-5; 9 positions match TRBD1. The CDR3 covers 14 residues. The ends lost 5 bases at V and 6 bases at J; junction bases unmatched: 5. Looked up from germline, CDR1 is MDHEN and CDR2 is SYDVKM. As DNA, the CDR3 is TGTGCCAGCAGTCCTACAGGGGGCACTCAGCCCCAGCATTTT. This encodes CASSPTGGTQPQHF.

V gene TRBV6-5 combines with J gene TRBJ2-2; maybe TRBD2 (5 bases). V shed 2 bases and J shed 2 bases, with 9 bases lying between them. This CDR3 has 15 amino acids. Germline V gene data show CDR1 as MNHEY and CDR2 as SVGAGI. The CDR3 sequence is CASSYLRGNTGELFF. CDR3 bases: TGTGCCAGCAGTTACCTCCGGGGAAACACCGGGGAGCTGTTTTTT.

J is TRBJ2-3 and V is TRBV6-1; D is perhaps TRBD1 (5 bases). Germline V gene data show CDR1 as MNHNS and CDR2 as SASEGT. Trimming removed 4 bases from V and 1 base from J, with 12 bases in between. The CDR3 is made up of 15 amino acids. DNA of the CDR3: TGTGCCAGCAGTGCGGCAGGGTCCCGCACAGATACGCAGTATTTT. It is translated as CASSAAGSRTDTQYF.